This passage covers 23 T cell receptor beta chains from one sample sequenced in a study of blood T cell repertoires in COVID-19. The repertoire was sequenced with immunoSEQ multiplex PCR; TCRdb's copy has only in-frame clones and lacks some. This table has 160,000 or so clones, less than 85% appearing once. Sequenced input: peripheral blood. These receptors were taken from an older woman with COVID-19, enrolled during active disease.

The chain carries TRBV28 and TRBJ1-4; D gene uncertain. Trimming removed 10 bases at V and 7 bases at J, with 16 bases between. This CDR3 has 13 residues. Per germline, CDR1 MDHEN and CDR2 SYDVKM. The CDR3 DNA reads TGTGCCAAACTGGAGGGTATGAGTGAAAAACTGTTTTTT. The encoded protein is CAKLEGMSEKLFF. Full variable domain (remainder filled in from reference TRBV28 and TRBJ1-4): DVKVTQSSRYLVKRTGEKVFLECVQDMDHENMFWYRQDPGLGLRLIYFSYDVKMKEKGDIPEGYSVSREKKERFSLILESASTNQTSMYLCAKLEGMSEKLFFGSGTQLSVL.

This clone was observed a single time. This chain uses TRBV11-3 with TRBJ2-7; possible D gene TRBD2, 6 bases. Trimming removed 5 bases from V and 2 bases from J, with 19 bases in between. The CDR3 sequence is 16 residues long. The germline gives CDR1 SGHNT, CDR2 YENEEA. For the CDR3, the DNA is TGTGCCAGCAGCCAGGGCGGGGCCGATTACCCCTACGAGCAGTACGTC. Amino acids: CASSQGGADYPYEQYV.

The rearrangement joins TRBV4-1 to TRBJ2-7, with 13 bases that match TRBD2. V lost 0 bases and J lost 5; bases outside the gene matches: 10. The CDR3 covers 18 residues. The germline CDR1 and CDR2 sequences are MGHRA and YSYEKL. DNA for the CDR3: TGCGCCAGCAGCCAAGATCGAGGACTAGCGGGAGATGAAAACGAGCAGTACTTC. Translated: CASSQDRGLAGDENEQYF.

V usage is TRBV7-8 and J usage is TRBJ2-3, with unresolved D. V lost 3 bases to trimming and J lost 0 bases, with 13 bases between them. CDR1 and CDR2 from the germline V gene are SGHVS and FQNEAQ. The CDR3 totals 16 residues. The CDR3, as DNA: TGTGCCAGCAGCTTGAGAGGCGGCACCAGCACAGATACGCAGTATTTT. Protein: CASSLRGGTSTDTQYF.

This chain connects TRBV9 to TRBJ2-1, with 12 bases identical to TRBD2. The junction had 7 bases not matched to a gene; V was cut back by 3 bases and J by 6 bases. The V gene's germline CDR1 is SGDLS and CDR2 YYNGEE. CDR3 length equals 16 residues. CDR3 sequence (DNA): TGTGCCAGCAGCGAAAGACTAGCGGGAGTGAGCAATGAGCAGTTCTTC. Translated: CASSERLAGVSNEQFF.

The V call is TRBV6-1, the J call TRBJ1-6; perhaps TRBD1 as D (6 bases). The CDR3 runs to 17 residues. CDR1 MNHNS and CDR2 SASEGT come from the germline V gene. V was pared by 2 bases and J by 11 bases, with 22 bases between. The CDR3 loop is CASSEKRQLGTRAPLHF. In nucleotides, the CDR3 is TGTGCCAGCAGTGAAAAGAGGCAGTTGGGGACAAGAGCACCCCTCCACTTT.

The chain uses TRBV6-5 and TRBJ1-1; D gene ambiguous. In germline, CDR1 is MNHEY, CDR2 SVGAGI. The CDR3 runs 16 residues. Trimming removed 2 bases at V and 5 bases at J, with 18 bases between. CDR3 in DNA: TGTGCCAGCAGTTACCGCGTAGCTCGTCGGGAGACTGAAGCTTTCTTT. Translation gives CASSYRVARRETEAFF.

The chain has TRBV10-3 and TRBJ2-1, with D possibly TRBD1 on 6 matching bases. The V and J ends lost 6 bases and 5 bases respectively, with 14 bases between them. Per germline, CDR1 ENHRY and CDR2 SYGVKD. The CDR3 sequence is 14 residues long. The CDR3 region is CAIRKQGGDNEQFF. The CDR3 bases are TGTGCCATCAGGAAACAGGGTGGCGACAATGAGCAGTTCTTC.

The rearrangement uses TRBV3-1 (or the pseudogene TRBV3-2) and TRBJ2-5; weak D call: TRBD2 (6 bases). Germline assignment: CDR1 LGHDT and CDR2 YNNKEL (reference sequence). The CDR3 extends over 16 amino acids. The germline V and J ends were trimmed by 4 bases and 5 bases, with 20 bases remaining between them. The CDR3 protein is CASSRGEVFAGETQYF. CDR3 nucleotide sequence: TGTGCCAGCAGCCGGGGGGAGGTCTTCGCGGGGGAGACCCAGTACTTC.

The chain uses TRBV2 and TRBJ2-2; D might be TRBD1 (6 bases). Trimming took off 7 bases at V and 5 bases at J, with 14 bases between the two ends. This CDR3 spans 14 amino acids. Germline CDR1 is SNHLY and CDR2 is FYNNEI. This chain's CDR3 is CASMWTEGTGELFF. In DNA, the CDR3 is TGTGCCAGCATGTGGACAGAGGGAACCGGGGAGCTGTTTTTT.

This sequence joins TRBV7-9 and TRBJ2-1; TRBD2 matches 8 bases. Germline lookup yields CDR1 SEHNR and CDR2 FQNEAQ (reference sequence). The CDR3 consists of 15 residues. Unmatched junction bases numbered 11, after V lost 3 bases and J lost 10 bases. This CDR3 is CASSFSTAGEGEQFF. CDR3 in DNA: TGTGCCAGCAGCTTTTCCACAGCGGGGGAGGGGGAGCAGTTCTTC.

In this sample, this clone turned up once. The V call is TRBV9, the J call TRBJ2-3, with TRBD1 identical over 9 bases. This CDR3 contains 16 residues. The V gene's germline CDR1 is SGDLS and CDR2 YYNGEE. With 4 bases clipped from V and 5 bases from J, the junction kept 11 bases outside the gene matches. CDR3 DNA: TGTGCCAGCAGCACAACGGGACAGGGCGGCCTAGATACGCAGTATTTT. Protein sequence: CASSTTGQGGLDTQYF.

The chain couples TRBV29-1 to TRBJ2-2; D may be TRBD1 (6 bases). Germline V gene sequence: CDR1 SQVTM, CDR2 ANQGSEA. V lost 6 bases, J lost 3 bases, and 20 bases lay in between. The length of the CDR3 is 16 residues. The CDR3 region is CSVKGVIDKDTGELFF. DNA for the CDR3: TGCAGCGTCAAGGGGGTTATAGACAAGGACACCGGGGAGCTGTTTTTT.

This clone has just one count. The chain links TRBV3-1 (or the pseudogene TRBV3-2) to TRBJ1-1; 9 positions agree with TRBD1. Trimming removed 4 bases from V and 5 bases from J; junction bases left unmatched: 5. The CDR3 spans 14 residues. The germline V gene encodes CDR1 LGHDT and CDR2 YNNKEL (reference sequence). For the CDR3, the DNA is TGTGCCAGCAGCCTCGGACAGGGGTTAACTGAAGCTTTCTTT. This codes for CASSLGQGLTEAFF.

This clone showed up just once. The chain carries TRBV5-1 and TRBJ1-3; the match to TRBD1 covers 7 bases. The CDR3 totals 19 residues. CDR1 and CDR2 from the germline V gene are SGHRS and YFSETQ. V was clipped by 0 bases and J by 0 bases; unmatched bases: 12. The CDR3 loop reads CASSLATPGQVSSGNTIYF. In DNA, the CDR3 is TGCGCCAGCAGCTTGGCCACTCCCGGACAGGTTTCCTCTGGAAACACCATATATTTT.

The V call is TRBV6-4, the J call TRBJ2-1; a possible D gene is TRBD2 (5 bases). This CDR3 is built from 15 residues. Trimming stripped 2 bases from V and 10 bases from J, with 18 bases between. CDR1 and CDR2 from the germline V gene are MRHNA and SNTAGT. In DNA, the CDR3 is TGTGCCAGCAGTGACCAATCCCTCTTACGCGGGGAGCAGTTCTTC. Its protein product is CASSDQSLLRGEQFF.

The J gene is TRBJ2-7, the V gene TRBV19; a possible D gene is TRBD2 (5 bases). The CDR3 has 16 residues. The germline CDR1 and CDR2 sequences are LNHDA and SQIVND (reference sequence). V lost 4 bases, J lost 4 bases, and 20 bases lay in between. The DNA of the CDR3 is TGTGCCAGTAGTAATACCCAAGCACGGGAAATTTACGAGCAGTACTTC. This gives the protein CASSNTQAREIYEQYF.

The CDR3 DNA is TGTGCCAGCAGTTTACCGACAGGGGGCACAGATACGCAGTATTTT. It is translated as CASSLPTGGTDTQYF. The chain employs TRBV28 and TRBJ2-3, with TRBD1 identical over 8 bases. The CDR3 has 15 amino acids. The junction had 2 bases not matched to a gene; V was cut back by 2 bases and J by 1 base. The germline CDR1 and CDR2 sequences are MDHEN and SYDVKM.

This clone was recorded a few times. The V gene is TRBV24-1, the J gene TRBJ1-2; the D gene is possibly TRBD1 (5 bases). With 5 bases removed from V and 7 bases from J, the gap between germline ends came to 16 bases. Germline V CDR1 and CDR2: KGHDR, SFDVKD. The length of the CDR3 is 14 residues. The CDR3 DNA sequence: TGTGCCACCAGTGCGGGACTGAGGGATCGTGGCTACACCTTC. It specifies CATSAGLRDRGYTF.

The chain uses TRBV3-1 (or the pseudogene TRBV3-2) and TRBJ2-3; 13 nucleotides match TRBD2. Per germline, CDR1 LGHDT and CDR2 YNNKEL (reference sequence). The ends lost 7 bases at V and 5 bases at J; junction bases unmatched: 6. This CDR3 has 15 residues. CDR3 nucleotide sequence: TGTGCCAGCAACCGAGGACTAGCGGGGGTAGATACGCAGTATTTT. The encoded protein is CASNRGLAGVDTQYF.

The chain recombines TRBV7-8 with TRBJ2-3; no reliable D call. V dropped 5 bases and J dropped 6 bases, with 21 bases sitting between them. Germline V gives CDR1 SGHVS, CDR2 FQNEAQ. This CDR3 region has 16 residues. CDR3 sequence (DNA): TGTGCCAGCAGCGGTCGGGTGGCCCTCCCTCCGGATACGCAGTATTTT. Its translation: CASSGRVALPPDTQYF. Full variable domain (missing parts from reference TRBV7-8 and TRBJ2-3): GAGVSQSPRYKVAKRGQDVALRCDPISGHVSLFWYQQALGQGPEFLTYFQNEAQLDKSGLPSDRFFAERPEGSVSTLKIQRTQQEDSAVYLCASSGRVALPPDTQYFGPGTRLTVL.

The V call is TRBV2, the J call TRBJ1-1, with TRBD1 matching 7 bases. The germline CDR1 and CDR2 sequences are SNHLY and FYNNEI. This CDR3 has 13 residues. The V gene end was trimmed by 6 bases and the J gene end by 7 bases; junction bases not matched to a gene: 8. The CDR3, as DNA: TGTGCCAGCAGCCAAGAGACAGGGCGTGAAGCTTTCTTT. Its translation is CASSQETGREAFF.

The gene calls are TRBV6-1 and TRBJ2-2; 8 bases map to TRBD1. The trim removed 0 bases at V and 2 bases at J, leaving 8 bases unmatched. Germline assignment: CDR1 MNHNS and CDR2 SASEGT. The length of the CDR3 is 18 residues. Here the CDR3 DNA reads TGTGCCAGCAGTGAAGCGCTTTGGGACAGGACTAACACCGGGGAGCTGTTTTTT. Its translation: CASSEALWDRTNTGELFF.